This record concerns one T cell receptor (beta chain) sequence. The antigen is unknown. Clones were read by immunoSEQ multiplex PCR, and TCRdb kept only the in-frame ones, dropping some. In the table there are roughly 1.5 million clones, 98% of which are singletons. All participating donors were Caucasian adults from Nashville, Tennessee. V lost 0 bases to trimming and J lost 6 bases, with 12 bases between them. CDR3 length equals 15 residues. Germline V CDR1 and CDR2: LNHDA, SQIVND (reference sequence). These data come from a study of shared clonotypes between healthy human individuals. Study background: Each donor's CD8 memory used one plate, CD8 naive two, each CD4 subset three.

Overall study results and limits: Clonotypes which were not shared had lower generation probabilities than clonotypes that all four donors shared.

This clonotype was obtained from a man younger than 45 in good health. The chain employs TRBV19 and TRBJ2-1; D might be TRBD1 (6 bases). Sequencing was performed on naive CD4+ T cells sorted from blood. Subset in this sample: CD45RA+ positively selected. The CDR3 spells CASSIDPNRVNEQFF. The CDR3, as DNA: TGTGCCAGTAGTATAGATCCAAACAGGGTCAATGAGCAGTTCTTC. Full variable domain (missing parts from reference TRBV19 and TRBJ2-1): DGGITQSPKYLFRKEGQNVTLSCEQNLNHDAMYWYRQDPGQGLRLIYYSQIVNDFQKGDIAEGYSVSREKKESFPLTVTSAQKNPTAFYLCASSIDPNRVNEQFFGPGTRLTVL.